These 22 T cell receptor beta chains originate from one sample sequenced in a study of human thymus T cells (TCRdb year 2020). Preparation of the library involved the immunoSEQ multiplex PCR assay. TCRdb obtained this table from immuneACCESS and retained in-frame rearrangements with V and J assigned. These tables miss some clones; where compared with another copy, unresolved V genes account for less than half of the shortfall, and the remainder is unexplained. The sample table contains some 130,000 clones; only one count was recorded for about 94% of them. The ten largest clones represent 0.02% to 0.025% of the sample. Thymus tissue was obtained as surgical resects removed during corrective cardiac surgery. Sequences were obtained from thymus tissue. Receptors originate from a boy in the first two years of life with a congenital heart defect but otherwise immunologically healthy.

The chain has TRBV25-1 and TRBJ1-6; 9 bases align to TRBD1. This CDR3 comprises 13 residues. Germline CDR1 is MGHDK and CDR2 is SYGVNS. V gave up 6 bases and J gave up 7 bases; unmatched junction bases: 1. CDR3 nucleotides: TGTGCCAGCAGGGACAGGGGAAATTCACCCCTCCACTTT. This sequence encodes CASRDRGNSPLHF.

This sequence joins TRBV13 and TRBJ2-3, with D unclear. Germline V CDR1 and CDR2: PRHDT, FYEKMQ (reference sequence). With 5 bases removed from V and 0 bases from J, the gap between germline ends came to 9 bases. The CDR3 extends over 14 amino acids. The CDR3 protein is CASSPRSSTDTQYF. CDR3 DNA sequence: TGTGCCAGCAGCCCACGATCCAGCACAGATACGCAGTATTTT.

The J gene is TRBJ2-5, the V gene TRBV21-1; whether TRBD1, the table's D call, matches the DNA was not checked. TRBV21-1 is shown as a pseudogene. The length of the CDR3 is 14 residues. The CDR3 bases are TGTGCCAGCAGCAAAGGGGCCCTGGCGGAGACCCAGTACTTC. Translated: CASSKGALAETQYF.

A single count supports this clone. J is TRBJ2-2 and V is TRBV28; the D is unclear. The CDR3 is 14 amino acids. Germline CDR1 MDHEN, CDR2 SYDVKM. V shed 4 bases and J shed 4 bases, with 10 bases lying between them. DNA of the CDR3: TGTGCCAGCAGTTATGACGGTACCACCGGGGAGCTGTTTTTT. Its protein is CASSYDGTTGELFF.

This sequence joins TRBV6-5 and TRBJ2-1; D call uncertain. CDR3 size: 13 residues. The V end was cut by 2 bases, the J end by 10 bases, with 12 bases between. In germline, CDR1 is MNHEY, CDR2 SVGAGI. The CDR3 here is CASSYLSSGEQFF. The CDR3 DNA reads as TGTGCCAGCAGTTACCTCTCCTCCGGCGAGCAGTTCTTC.

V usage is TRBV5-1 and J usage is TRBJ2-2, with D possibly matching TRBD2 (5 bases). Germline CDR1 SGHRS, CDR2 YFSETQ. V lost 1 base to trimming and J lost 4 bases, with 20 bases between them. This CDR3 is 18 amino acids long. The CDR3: CASSLYAPPDYPTGELFF. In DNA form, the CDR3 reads TGCGCCAGCAGCTTGTATGCCCCGCCAGACTACCCCACCGGGGAGCTGTTTTTT.

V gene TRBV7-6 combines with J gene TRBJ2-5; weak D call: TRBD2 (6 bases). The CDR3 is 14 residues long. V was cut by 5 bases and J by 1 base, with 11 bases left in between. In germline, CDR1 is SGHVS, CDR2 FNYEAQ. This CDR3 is CASSQGTFQETQYF. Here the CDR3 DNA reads TGTGCCAGCAGCCAAGGGACTTTCCAAGAGACCCAGTACTTC.

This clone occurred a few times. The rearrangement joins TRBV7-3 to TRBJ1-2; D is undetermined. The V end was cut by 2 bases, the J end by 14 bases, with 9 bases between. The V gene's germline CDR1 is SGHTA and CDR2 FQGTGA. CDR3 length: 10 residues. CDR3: CASSLPSGTF. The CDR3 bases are TGTGCCAGCAGCTTACCCTCGGGAACCTTC.

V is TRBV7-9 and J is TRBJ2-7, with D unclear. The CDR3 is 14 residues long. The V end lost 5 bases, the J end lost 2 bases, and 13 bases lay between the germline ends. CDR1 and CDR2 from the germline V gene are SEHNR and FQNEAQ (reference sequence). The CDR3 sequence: CASSPKSRTYEQYF. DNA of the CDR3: TGTGCCAGCAGCCCAAAGTCGAGGACCTACGAGCAGTACTTC.

The CDR3 nucleotides read TGCAGTGCTAGAGATCGGGAGACCCAGTACTTC. Protein sequence: CSARDRETQYF. The genes are TRBV20-1 and TRBJ2-5; D call uncertain. This CDR3 region has 11 residues. Trimming cost V 0 bases and J 5 bases, with 4 bases left between them. Germline CDR1 reads DFQATT; CDR2 reads SNEGSKA (reference sequence).

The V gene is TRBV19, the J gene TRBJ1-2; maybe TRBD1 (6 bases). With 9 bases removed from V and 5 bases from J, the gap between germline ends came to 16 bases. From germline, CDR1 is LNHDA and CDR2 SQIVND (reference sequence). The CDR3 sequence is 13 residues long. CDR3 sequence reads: CASSGRGGYGYTF. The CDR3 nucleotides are TGTGCCAGCTCCGGCAGGGGAGGGTATGGCTACACCTTC.

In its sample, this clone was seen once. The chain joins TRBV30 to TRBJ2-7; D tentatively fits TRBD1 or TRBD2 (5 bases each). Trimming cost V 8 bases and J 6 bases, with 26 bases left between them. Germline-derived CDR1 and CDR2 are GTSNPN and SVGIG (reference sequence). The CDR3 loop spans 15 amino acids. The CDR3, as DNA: TGTGCCGGTGATTATAAGGGGCCAAAGGAGGTCGAGCAGTACTTC. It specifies CAGDYKGPKEVEQYF.

CDR3 bases: TGTGCCAGCAGCAAAGTAACCGGCAGACAGGGGAACACTGAAGCTTTCTTT. Its translation is CASSKVTGRQGNTEAFF. V usage is TRBV21-1 and J usage is TRBJ1-1; TRBD1, as called in the table, went unchecked against the DNA. TRBV21-1 is a listed pseudogene. This CDR3 has 17 amino acids.

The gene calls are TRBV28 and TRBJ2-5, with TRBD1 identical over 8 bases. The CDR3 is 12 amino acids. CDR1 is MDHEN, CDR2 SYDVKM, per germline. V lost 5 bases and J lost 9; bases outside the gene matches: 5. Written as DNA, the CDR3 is TGTGCCAGCAGTGCCAGGGGGCGGGCCCAGTACTTC. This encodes CASSARGRAQYF.

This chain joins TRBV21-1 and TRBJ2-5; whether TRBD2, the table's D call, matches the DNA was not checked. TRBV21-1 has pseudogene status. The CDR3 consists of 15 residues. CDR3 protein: CASSPWTSGIETQYF. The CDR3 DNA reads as TGTGCCAGCAGCCCCTGGACTAGTGGTATCGAGACCCAGTACTTC.

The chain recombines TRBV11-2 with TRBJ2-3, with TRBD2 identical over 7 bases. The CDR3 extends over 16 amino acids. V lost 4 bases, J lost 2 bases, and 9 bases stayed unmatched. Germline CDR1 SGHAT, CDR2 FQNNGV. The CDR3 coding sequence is TGTGCCAGCAGCTGGGGAGGGGACGGGGACACAGATACGCAGTATTTT. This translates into CASSWGGDGDTDTQYF.

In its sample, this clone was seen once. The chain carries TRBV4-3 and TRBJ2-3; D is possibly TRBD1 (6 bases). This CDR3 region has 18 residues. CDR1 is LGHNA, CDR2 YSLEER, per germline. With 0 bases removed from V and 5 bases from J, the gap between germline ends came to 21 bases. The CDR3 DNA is TGCGCCAGCAGCCAAGATGGCCCGAGGGGGACCTCACAAGATACGCAGTATTTT. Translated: CASSQDGPRGTSQDTQYF.

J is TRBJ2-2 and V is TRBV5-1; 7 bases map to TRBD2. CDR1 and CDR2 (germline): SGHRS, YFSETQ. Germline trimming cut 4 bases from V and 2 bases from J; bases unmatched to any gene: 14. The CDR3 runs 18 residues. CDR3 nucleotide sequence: TGCGCCAGCAGCCCCCGCTTCGTGGAGCGGGGAAACACCGGGGAGCTGTTTTTT. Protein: CASSPRFVERGNTGELFF. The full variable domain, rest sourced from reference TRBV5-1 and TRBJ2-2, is KAGVTQTPRYLIKTRGQQVTLSCSPISGHRSVSWYQQTPGQGLQFLFEYFSETQRNKGNFPGRFSGRQFSNSRSEMNVSTLELGDSALYLCASSPRFVERGNTGELFFGEGSRLTVL.

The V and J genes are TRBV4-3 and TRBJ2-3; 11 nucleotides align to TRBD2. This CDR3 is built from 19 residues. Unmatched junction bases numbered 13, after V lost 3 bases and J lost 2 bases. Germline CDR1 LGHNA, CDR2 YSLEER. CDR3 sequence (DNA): TGCGCCAGCAGCCAGGAGATTAGCGGGGGGGCTACCCCCACAGATACGCAGTATTTT. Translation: CASSQEISGGATPTDTQYF.

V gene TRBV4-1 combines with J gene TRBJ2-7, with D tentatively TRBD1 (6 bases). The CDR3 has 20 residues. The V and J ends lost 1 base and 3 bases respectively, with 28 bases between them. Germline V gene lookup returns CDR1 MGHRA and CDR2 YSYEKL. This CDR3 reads CASSQALESFQGPALYEQYF. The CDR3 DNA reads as TGCGCCAGCAGCCAAGCCCTGGAAAGTTTTCAGGGGCCTGCTCTCTACGAGCAGTACTTC.

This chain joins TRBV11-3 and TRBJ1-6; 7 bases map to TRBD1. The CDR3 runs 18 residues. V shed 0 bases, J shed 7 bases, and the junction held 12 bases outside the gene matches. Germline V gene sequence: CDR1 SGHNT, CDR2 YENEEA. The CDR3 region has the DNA TGTGCCAGCAGCTTAGAGAGGTCAGGGGGTAAGAGGAATTCACCCCTCCACTTT. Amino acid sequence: CASSLERSGGKRNSPLHF.

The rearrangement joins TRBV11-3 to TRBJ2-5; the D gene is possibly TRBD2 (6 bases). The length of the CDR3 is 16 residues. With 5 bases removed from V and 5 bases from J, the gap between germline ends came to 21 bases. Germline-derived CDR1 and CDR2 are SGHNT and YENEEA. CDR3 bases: TGTGCCAGCAGCCCCTACGGGGCGGGGAGGTTGGAGACCCAGTACTTC. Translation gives CASSPYGAGRLETQYF.